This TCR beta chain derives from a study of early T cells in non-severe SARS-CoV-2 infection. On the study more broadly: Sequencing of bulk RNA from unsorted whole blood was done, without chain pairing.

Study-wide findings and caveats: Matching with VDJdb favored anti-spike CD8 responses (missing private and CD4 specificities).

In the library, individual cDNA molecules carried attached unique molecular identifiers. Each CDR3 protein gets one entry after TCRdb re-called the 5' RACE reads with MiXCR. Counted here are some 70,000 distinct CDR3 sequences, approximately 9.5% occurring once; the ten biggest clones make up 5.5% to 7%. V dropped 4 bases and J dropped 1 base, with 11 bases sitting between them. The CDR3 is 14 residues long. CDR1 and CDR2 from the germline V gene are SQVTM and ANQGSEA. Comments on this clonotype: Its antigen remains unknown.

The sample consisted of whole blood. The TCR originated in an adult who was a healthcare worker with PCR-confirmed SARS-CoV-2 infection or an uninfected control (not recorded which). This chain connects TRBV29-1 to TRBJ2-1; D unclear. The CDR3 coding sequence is TGCAGCGTTGGCGACGCATATTCCTACAATGAGCAGTTCTTC. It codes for CSVGDAYSYNEQFF.